This TCR beta chain was observed in a study of blood T cells in healthy people across ages. Regarding the study as a whole: One million T cells yielded diversity estimates that were considered underestimates.

There are many counts of this clonotype. Its antigen is still unknown. The amount of total RNA extracted per sample was at least 5.5 micrograms. Trimming stripped 0 bases from V and 5 bases from J, with 14 bases between. The CDR3 sequence is 15 residues long. Looked up from germline, CDR1 is MNHNY and CDR2 is SVGAGI (reference sequence). For the second PCR, which ran for about 6 to 12 cycles, a sample-barcoded 5' primer and a J-beta primer mix were used. Template switching added a 12-random-nucleotide identifier to every cDNA molecule. TCRdb redid the calling of the 5' RACE reads with MiXCR, one entry per CDR3 protein. The table shows roughly 650,000 distinct CDR3 sequences, with about 32% occurring only once.

The sequence derives from a woman older than 75 in good health. The genes are TRBV6-6 and TRBJ2-7, with D perhaps TRBD1 (7 bases). Sequenced sample: blood. The CDR3 loop reads CASSYSMEGADEQYF. The CDR3 region has the DNA TGTGCCAGCAGTTACTCGATGGAGGGGGCCGACGAGCAGTACTTC.